This T cell receptor beta chain was obtained from a study of cytomegalovirus exposure and HLA in healthy donors. The study, taken as a whole, reports: Later, an analysis found that common viral pathogens appeared to be linked with several of the most significant clusters.

The PCR was carried out with 60 Vbeta primers and 13 Jbeta primers. Sequencing was performed with immunoSEQ multiplex PCR; in TCRdb, only in-frame clones are kept and a portion is missing. Counted here are 95,000 to 100,000 clones, roughly 70% occurring once; the ten biggest clones make up about 1.7%. As for this clone: No antigen is known for it.

Trimming shortened V by 6 bases and J by 0 bases, and 9 bases separated the two germline ends. Germline V CDR1 and CDR2: MRHNA, SNTAGT. The CDR3 contains 13 residues. The specimen was PBMCs. The origin of this receptor is a male donor in good health and CMV-seronegative. The chain is built from TRBV6-4 and TRBJ2-7; D gene ambiguous. The CDR3 loop is CASREESSYEQYF. DNA of the CDR3: TGTGCCAGCAGAGAAGAGAGCTCCTACGAGCAGTACTTC.